The sample holds a few counts of the clone carrying this T cell receptor (beta chain). Its antigen is currently unknown. V was pared by 7 bases and J by 2 bases, with 21 bases between. This CDR3 comprises 15 residues. The germline gives CDR1 DFQATT, CDR2 SNEGSKA (reference sequence). This sample was included in a study of blood T cells in healthy people across ages. Overall study results and limits: Considered underestimates were the diversity estimates obtained from one million T cells.

Total RNA was isolated from each sample in quantities of at least 6 micrograms. The authors ran a second PCR of roughly 6 to 12 cycles using a sample-barcoded 5' primer and a J-beta primer mix. MiXCR, applied by TCRdb to the 5' RACE reads, yields one record per CDR3 protein. The table has roughly 500,000 distinct CDR3 sequences, around 24% seen once. This sample was shared with a second study, whose subject was T cells of mothers and their children. As that report states: Using the M1S primer, the second PCR added sample barcodes along with 2-4 random nucleotides.

The V gene is TRBV20-1, the J gene TRBJ2-7; TRBD2 might be the D (5 bases). The material sequenced was blood. The receptor was isolated from a boy aged 5-17 years in good health. CDR3 in amino acids: CSGTSDGVPTYEQYF. The CDR3 DNA reads TGCAGTGGGACGAGTGACGGGGTTCCGACCTACGAGCAGTACTTC.